The TCR beta chain under discussion was sequenced for a study of blood T cell repertoires in COVID-19. About the study: Acute and convalescent COVID-19 specimens originated in the United States, Italy and Spain. PBMCs, B-cell-depleted T cells, or T cells provided the cDNA or gDNA that made up the material.

This clone has only one observation. The assay was immunoSEQ multiplex PCR, and TCRdb's table has in-frame clones only and misses some. Found here are a few hundred thousand clones, about 89% of them singletons; the top ten hold around 1.2%. The CDR3 runs 15 residues. With V trimmed by 8 bases and J by 5 bases, 9 bases remained unmatched. Germline CDR1 MNHEY, CDR2 SVGAGI. The chain carries TRBV6-5 and TRBJ2-2, with 9 bases aligning to TRBD1. Specimen: peripheral blood. This receptor was obtained from a man in his forties with acute or convalescent COVID-19. The CDR3 nucleotides read TGTGCCAGCGGAAGGGACAGGGATACAACCGGGGAGCTGTTTTTT. Translating gives CASGRDRDTTGELFF.